Below, 17 T cell receptor beta chains from the same sample are listed, as sequenced in a study of T cell repertoires in cytomegalovirus infection. One entry per CDR3 protein results from TCRdb running MiXCR on the reads. The sample carries roughly 230,000 distinct CDR3 sequences, about 18% recorded once. Sequenced: CD8+ T cells from PBMCs. These receptors originate from a human donor in good health (CMV status not recorded). Some clones in this sample may be carry-over from other donors' samples.

The chain recombines TRBV9 with TRBJ2-1; perhaps TRBD1 as D (5 bases). The V end lost 0 bases, the J end lost 6 bases, and 10 bases lay between the germline ends. The length of the CDR3 is 14 residues. The V gene's germline CDR1 is SGDLS and CDR2 YYNGEE. The CDR3 DNA sequence: TGTGCCAGCAGCGTAGGCAGGGTCGGCAATGAGCAGTTCTTC. Protein: CASSVGRVGNEQFF.

This clonotype was recorded many times. The chain carries TRBV28 and TRBJ2-7, with TRBD1 identical over 8 bases. This CDR3 region has 14 residues. Trimming cost V 5 bases and J 6 bases; bases outside gene matches: 9. Germline V lookup: CDR1 MDHEN, CDR2 SYDVKM. DNA for the CDR3: TGTGCCAGCAGTCCGAGGGACAGGATCTCCGAGCAGTACTTC. Translated: CASSPRDRISEQYF. The variable domain in full, with the rest retrieved from reference TRBV28 and TRBJ2-7, is DVKVTQSSRYLVKRTGEKVFLECVQDMDHENMFWYRQDPGLGLRLIYFSYDVKMKEKGDIPEGYSVSREKKERFSLILESASTNQTSMYLCASSPRDRISEQYFGPGTRLTVT.

This clonotype showed up just a few times. The rearrangement joins TRBV6-8 to TRBJ1-5; no definite D call. The CDR3 length is 15 residues. Germline lookup yields CDR1 MNHGY and CDR2 SAAAGT. Trimming stripped 7 bases from V and 1 base from J, with 14 bases between. CDR3 in DNA: TGTGCCAGCAAAGTAACGGGGAAGAGCAATCAGCCCCAGCATTTT. The encoded protein is CASKVTGKSNQPQHF.

The chain links TRBV4-1 to TRBJ1-1; 7 bases agree with TRBD1. The germline gives CDR1 MGHRA, CDR2 YSYEKL. The CDR3 totals 15 residues. V shed 3 bases and J 4 bases; nucleotides not matched to a gene: 8. The CDR3 region is CASSQGDSWGTEAFF. CDR3 DNA: TGCGCCAGCAGCCAGGGGGACAGTTGGGGCACTGAAGCTTTCTTT.

V and J are TRBV7-6 and TRBJ2-7, with 7 bases lining up with TRBD1. Germline V gene sequence: CDR1 SGHVS, CDR2 FNYEAQ. Unmatched junction bases numbered 5, after V lost 0 bases and J lost 0 bases. The CDR3 contains 16 residues. The CDR3 bases are TGTGCCAGCAGCTTAGCACCGGGACAGAGCTCCTACGAGCAGTACTTC. Encoded protein: CASSLAPGQSSYEQYF.

The chain carries TRBV5-6 and TRBJ1-6; D gene unclear. CDR3 size: 21 residues. The V end was cut by 4 bases, the J end by 0 bases, with 26 bases between. Germline V gene sequence: CDR1 SGHDT, CDR2 YYEEEE. CDR3 in amino acids: CASSDLPGTYARSSYNSPLHF. The CDR3 region has the DNA TGTGCCAGCAGCGACCTACCGGGAACCTATGCGAGGAGCTCCTATAATTCACCCCTCCACTTT. Full variable domain (outside the CDR3, taken from reference TRBV5-6 and TRBJ1-6): DAGVTQSPTHLIKTRGQQVTLRCSPKSGHDTVSWYQQALGQGPQFIFQYYEEEERQRGNFPDRFSGHQFPNYSSELNVNALLLGDSALYLCASSDLPGTYARSSYNSPLHFGNGTRLTVT.

The chain recombines TRBV19 with TRBJ2-1; TRBD1 aligns across 9 bases. From germline, CDR1 is LNHDA and CDR2 SQIVND (reference sequence). This CDR3 is built from 20 residues. The J segment lost 4 bases and the V segment lost 6 bases, leaving 22 bases of the junction unmatched. CDR3 loop: CASSSHGTGTIAQYYNEQFF. The CDR3 nucleotides read TGTGCCAGTAGCTCACACGGGACAGGGACGATTGCACAGTATTACAATGAGCAGTTCTTC.

This clonotype was detected many times. The J gene is TRBJ2-7, the V gene TRBV7-8, with D perhaps TRBD2 (5 bases). V was trimmed by 1 base and J by 0 bases, leaving 10 bases between them. The CDR3 has 15 residues. The V gene's germline CDR1 is SGHVS and CDR2 FQNEAQ. Here the CDR3 DNA reads TGTGCCAGCAGCTTAGGTTGGACTCACTCCTACGAGCAGTACTTC. It encodes CASSLGWTHSYEQYF.

The rearrangement links TRBV2 to TRBJ2-6; D is possibly TRBD2 (6 bases). The CDR3 contains 16 residues. The ends were cut back, 8 bases at V and 0 bases at J, with 14 bases in the middle. CDR1 is SNHLY and CDR2 is FYNNEI in the germline V gene. The CDR3 region has the DNA TGTGCCAGCGGGGGGACTGTCAGCTCTGGGGCCAACGTCCTGACTTTC. It yields the protein CASGGTVSSGANVLTF.

There are a few counts of this clonotype. The genes are TRBV29-1 and TRBJ1-1; D gene uncertain. CDR3 size: 14 residues. Trimming removed 7 bases from V and 2 bases from J, with 17 bases in between. Germline values: CDR1 SQVTM, CDR2 ANQGSEA. The CDR3 DNA follows: TGCAGCGGGGGAGAATCAGGTACAAACACTGAAGCTTTCTTT. Residues: CSGGESGTNTEAFF.

This CDR3 is CASTSSPDTQYF. Written as DNA, the CDR3 is TGTGCCAGCACCTCATCACCAGATACGCAGTATTTT. The genes are TRBV27 and TRBJ2-3; D is unresolved. This CDR3 comprises 12 residues. Germline V gene lookup returns CDR1 MNHEY and CDR2 SMNVEV (reference sequence). The ends were cut back, 7 bases at V and 4 bases at J, with 9 bases in the middle.

V usage is TRBV12-3 or TRBV12-4 and J usage is TRBJ2-1; TRBD2 matches at 8 bases. There are 17 residues in the CDR3. V shed 3 bases and J 10 bases; nucleotides not matched to a gene: 17. In nucleotides, the CDR3 is TGTGCCAGCAGTTTTCGTACGGGGGGGAGGGGAGAGTGGGAGCAGTTCTTC. Encoded protein: CASSFRTGGRGEWEQFF.

The chain has TRBV11-2 and TRBJ2-7, with unresolved D. In germline, CDR1 is SGHAT, CDR2 FQNNGV. V was shortened by 2 bases and J by 2 bases, with 7 bases between the two germline ends. The CDR3 is made up of 13 amino acids. The chain's CDR3 is CASSLWAAYEQYF. CDR3 sequence (DNA): TGTGCCAGCAGCTTATGGGCAGCCTACGAGCAGTACTTC.

This clonotype has only a few counts. The chain is built from TRBV20-1 and TRBJ2-3, with a weak D call TRBD1 (5 bases). CDR1 and CDR2 (germline): DFQATT, SNEGSKA (reference sequence). This CDR3 contains 15 residues. Trimming removed 3 bases at V and 3 bases at J, with 16 bases between. The CDR3 here is CSARGRSVSTDTQYF. The CDR3 DNA reads as TGCAGTGCTAGGGGGCGATCAGTGAGTACAGATACGCAGTATTTT.

The V call is TRBV15, the J call TRBJ1-4; D remains ambiguous. The CDR3 contains 14 residues. Trimming cost V 2 bases and J 8 bases, with 12 bases left between them. Germline CDR1 LNHNV, CDR2 YYDKDF (reference sequence). In DNA form, the CDR3 reads TGTGCCACCAGCAGAATGGTTTTGTACGAAAAACTGTTTTTT. Amino acids: CATSRMVLYEKLFF.

This clonotype was seen at least ten times. V usage is TRBV6-5 and J usage is TRBJ1-5, with D possibly matching TRBD1 (5 bases). Trimming left V 2 bases short and J 6 bases short, with 11 bases between. Germline CDR1 and CDR2: MNHEY and SVGAGI. This CDR3 region has 14 residues. The CDR3 DNA sequence: TGTGCCAGCAGTTACGGGACGGAAGGTCAGCCCCAGCATTTT. This encodes CASSYGTEGQPQHF.

This clonotype was counted ten times or more. V and J are TRBV5-1 and TRBJ2-7, with D tentatively TRBD1 or TRBD2 (5 bases each). Trimming left V 0 bases short and J 3 bases short, with 10 bases between. Germline loops: CDR1 SGHRS, CDR2 YFSETQ. The CDR3 sequence is 14 residues long. The CDR3 DNA reads TGCGCCAGCAGCTTGGAGTGGGGGTACTACGAGCAGTACTTC. Its protein is CASSLEWGYYEQYF. Variable domain in full (rest from reference TRBV5-1 and TRBJ2-7): KAGVTQTPRYLIKTRGQQVTLSCSPISGHRSVSWYQQTPGQGLQFLFEYFSETQRNKGNFPGRFSGRQFSNSRSEMNVSTLELGDSALYLCASSLEWGYYEQYFGPGTRLTVT.